The 9 T cell receptor beta chains given below trace back to one sample, sequenced in a study of cytomegalovirus exposure and HLA in healthy donors. Profiling relied on immunoSEQ multiplex PCR, and the TCRdb table lists in-frame clones only, not all of them. The data contain more than 50,000 clones, 85% to 95% of them singletons. Sequencing was done on a sample of PBMCs. The receptors derive from a man in his late teens or twenties in good health and CMV-seronegative.

CDR3 protein: CASSEAKGTRYEQYF. Here the CDR3 DNA reads TGTGCCAGCAGTGAAGCTAAAGGGACTCGCTACGAGCAGTACTTC. This sequence joins TRBV2 and TRBJ2-7; a weak D match, TRBD2 (6 bases). CDR1 and CDR2 (germline): SNHLY, FYNNEI. This CDR3 spans 15 amino acids. Trimming pared 0 bases from V and 3 bases from J, leaving 12 bases between.

This chain joins TRBV2 and TRBJ1-6; D gene uncertain. Trimming left V 2 bases short and J 7 bases short, with 15 bases between. The CDR3 is made up of 16 amino acids. The V gene's germline CDR1 is SNHLY and CDR2 FYNNEI. The CDR3 DNA reads TGTGCCAGCAGTGAAAGGCAGGCGGGAGTAAATTCACCCCTCCACTTT. Its translation: CASSERQAGVNSPLHF.

The J gene is TRBJ1-2, the V gene TRBV28, with D perhaps TRBD1 (6 bases). Per germline, CDR1 MDHEN and CDR2 SYDVKM. This CDR3 comprises 13 residues. The V and J ends lost 1 base and 8 bases respectively, with 11 bases between them. Here the CDR3 reads CASSLSRGLGYTF. The CDR3 nucleotides read TGTGCCAGCAGTTTATCCAGGGGCTTGGGCTACACCTTC.

J is TRBJ1-1 and V is TRBV18; TRBD1 is a possible D gene (5 bases). V shed 3 bases and J shed 1 base, with 15 bases lying between them. The CDR3 extends over 16 amino acids. Germline V gene lookup returns CDR1 KGHSH and CDR2 LQKENI. CDR3 sequence: CASSPWHRLKNTEAFF. The CDR3 DNA is TGTGCCAGCTCACCCTGGCACAGGCTAAAGAACACTGAAGCTTTCTTT.

The chain employs TRBV7-9 and TRBJ1-2; D is unclear. The CDR3 is 13 amino acids. In germline, CDR1 is SEHNR, CDR2 FQNEAQ (reference sequence). Deletions cut 10 bases from V and 3 bases from J, with 15 bases between. CDR3: CAILPGNHYGYTF. CDR3 sequence (DNA): TGTGCCATCCTCCCGGGTAACCACTATGGCTACACCTTC.

CDR3 loop: CASSLLGTGTDTQYF. The CDR3 DNA is TGTGCCAGCAGTTTACTTGGGACAGGCACAGATACGCAGTATTTT. The chain recombines TRBV27 with TRBJ2-3; 7 nucleotides match TRBD1. This CDR3 is built from 15 residues. V shed 2 bases, J shed 1 base, and the junction held 3 bases outside the gene matches. Germline V lookup: CDR1 MNHEY, CDR2 SMNVEV (reference sequence).

This chain uses TRBV6-5 with TRBJ2-7; no firm D call. Germline CDR1 MNHEY, CDR2 SVGAGI. The CDR3 sequence is 13 residues long. Trimming removed 5 bases at V and 4 bases at J, with 12 bases between. The DNA for the CDR3 is TGTGCCAGCAGTCATAATAGATTTTACGAGCAGTACTTC. Encoded protein: CASSHNRFYEQYF.

In DNA, the CDR3 is TGCGCCAGCAGCGCGGGACAGGCGTATGAAAAACTGTTTTTT. This sequence encodes CASSAGQAYEKLFF. The chain combines TRBV5-1 with TRBJ1-4; 8 nucleotides align to TRBD1. The CDR3 is made up of 14 amino acids. The V and J ends lost 4 bases and 6 bases, in that order; junction bases with no gene match: 5. CDR1 SGHRS and CDR2 YFSETQ come from the germline V gene.

The chain combines TRBV6-6 with TRBJ2-7; D is unresolved. V lost 6 bases and J lost 3, with 6 bases in between. CDR3 length: 11 residues. CDR1 is MNHNY, CDR2 SVGAGI, per germline (reference sequence). CDR3 protein: CASSLLYEQYF. The CDR3 DNA is TGTGCCAGCAGCCTTCTCTACGAGCAGTACTTC.